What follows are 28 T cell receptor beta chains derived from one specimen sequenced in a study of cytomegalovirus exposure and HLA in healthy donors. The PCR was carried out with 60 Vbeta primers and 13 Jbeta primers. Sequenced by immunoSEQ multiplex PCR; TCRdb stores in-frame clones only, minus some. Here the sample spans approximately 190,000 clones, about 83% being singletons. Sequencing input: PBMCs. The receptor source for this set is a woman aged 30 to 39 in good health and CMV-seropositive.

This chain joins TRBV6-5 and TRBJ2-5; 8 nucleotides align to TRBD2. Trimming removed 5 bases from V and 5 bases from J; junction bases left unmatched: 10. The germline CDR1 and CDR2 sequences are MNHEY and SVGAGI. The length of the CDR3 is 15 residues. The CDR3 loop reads CASSPPGTRGETQYF. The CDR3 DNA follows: TGTGCCAGCAGTCCGCCGGGGACTAGAGGGGAGACCCAGTACTTC.

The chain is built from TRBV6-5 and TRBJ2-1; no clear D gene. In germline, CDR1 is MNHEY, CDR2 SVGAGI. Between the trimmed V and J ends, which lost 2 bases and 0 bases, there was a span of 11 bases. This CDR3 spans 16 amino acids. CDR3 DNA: TGTGCCAGCAGTTACACCCTTCTCAGCTCCTACAATGAGCAGTTCTTC. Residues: CASSYTLLSSYNEQFF.

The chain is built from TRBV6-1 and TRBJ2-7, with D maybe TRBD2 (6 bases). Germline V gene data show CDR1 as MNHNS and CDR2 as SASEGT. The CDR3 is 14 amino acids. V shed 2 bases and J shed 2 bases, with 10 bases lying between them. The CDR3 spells CASSERPGAYEQYF. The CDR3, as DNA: TGTGCCAGCAGTGAAAGACCGGGGGCCTACGAGCAGTACTTC.

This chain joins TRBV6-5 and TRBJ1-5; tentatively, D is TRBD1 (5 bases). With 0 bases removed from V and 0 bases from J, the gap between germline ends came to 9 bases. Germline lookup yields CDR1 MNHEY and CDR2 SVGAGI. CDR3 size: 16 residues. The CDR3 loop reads CASSYSIGASNQPQHF. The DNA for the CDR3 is TGTGCCAGCAGTTACTCGATAGGGGCTAGCAATCAGCCCCAGCATTTT.

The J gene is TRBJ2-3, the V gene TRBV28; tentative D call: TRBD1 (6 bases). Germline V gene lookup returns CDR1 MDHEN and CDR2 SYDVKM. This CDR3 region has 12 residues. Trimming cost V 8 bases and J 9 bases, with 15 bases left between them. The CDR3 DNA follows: TGTGCCAGCCAATACCAACAGGGAACGCAGTATTTT. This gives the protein CASQYQQGTQYF.

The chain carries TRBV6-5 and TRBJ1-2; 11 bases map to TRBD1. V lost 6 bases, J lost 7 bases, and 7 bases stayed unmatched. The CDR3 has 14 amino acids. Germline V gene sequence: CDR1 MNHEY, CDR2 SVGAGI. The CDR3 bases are TGTGCCAGCAGGACCCCGGGACAGGGGGGTGGCTACACCTTC. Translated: CASRTPGQGGGYTF.

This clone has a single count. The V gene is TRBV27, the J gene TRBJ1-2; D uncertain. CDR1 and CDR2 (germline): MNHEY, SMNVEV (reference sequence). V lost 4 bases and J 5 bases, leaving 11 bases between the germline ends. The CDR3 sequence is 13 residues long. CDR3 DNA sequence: TGTGCCAGCAGTTACGACGGGGAGTATGGCTACACCTTC. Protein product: CASSYDGEYGYTF.

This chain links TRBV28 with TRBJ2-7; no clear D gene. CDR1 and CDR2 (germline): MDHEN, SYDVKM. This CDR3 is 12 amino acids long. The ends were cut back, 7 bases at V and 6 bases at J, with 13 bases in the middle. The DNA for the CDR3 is TGTGCCAGCATAAAAAAGCCCTTCGAGCAGTACTTC. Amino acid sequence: CASIKKPFEQYF.

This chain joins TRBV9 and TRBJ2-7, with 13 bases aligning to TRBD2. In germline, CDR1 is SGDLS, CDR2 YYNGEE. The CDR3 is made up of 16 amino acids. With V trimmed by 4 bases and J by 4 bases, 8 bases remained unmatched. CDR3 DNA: TGTGCCAGCAGCCCCGGGAGGACTAGCGGGGGTTACGAGCAGTACTTC. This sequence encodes CASSPGRTSGGYEQYF.

The CDR3: CASSGGGTIYF. DNA of the CDR3: TGTGCCAGCAGCGGCGGAGGCACCATATATTTT. The genes are TRBV9 and TRBJ1-3; no clear D. Trimming took 3 bases from V and 9 from J, leaving 7 bases between them. There are 11 residues in the CDR3. CDR1 is SGDLS, CDR2 YYNGEE, per germline.

Here the CDR3 DNA reads TGTGCCAGCTCACTCGGGTCTCAAGAGACCCAGTACTTC. This codes for CASSLGSQETQYF. J is TRBJ2-5 and V is TRBV18, with no clear D. CDR1 and CDR2 from the germline V gene are KGHSH and LQKENI. The ends were cut back, 4 bases at V and 2 bases at J, with 8 bases in the middle. CDR3 length: 13 residues.

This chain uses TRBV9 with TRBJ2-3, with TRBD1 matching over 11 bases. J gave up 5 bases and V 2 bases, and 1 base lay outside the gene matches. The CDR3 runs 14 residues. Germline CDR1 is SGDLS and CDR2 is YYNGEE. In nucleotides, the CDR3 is TGTGCCAGCAGCGTGGGACAGGGGGTAGATACGCAGTATTTT. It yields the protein CASSVGQGVDTQYF.

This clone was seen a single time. CDR3 sequence: CASSPGLAGGLKGSYEQYF. The DNA for the CDR3 is TGCGCCAGCAGCCCAGGACTAGCGGGAGGGCTGAAGGGCTCCTACGAGCAGTACTTC. V gene TRBV5-1 combines with J gene TRBJ2-7; TRBD2 agrees at 15 bases. Trimming took 4 bases from V and 0 from J; bases not matched to a gene: 11. This CDR3 contains 19 residues. Germline CDR1 reads SGHRS; CDR2 reads YFSETQ.

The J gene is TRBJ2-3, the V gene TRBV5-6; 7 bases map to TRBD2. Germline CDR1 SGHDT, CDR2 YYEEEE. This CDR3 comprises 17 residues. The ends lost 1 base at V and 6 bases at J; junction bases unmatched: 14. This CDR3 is CASSLFRSGGDGDTQYF. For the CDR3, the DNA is TGTGCCAGCAGCTTGTTCCGAAGTGGGGGGGATGGGGATACGCAGTATTTT. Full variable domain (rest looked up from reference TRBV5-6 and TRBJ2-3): DAGVTQSPTHLIKTRGQQVTLRCSPKSGHDTVSWYQQALGQGPQFIFQYYEEEERQRGNFPDRFSGHQFPNYSSELNVNALLLGDSALYLCASSLFRSGGDGDTQYFGPGTRLTVL.

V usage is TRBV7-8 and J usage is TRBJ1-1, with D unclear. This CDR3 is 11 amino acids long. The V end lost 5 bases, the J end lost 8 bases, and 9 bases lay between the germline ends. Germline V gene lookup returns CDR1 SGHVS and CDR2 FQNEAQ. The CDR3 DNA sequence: TGTGCCAGCAGCGAGAACCAAGAAGCTTTCTTT. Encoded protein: CASSENQEAFF.

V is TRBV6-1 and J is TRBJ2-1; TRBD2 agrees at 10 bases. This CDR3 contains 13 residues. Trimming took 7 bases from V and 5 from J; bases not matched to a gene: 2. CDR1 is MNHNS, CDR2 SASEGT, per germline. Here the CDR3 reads CASIAGGNNEQFF. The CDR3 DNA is TGTGCCAGCATAGCGGGGGGTAACAATGAGCAGTTCTTC.

The CDR3 DNA reads as TGCAGTGCTAGATCCCTCTATGAGCAGTTCTTC. Protein product: CSARSLYEQFF. V gene TRBV20-1 combines with J gene TRBJ2-1, with unresolved D. Trimming took 2 bases from V and 8 from J, leaving 7 bases between them. The CDR3 covers 11 residues. Per the germline V gene, CDR1 is DFQATT and CDR2 is SNEGSKA (reference sequence).

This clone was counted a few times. The CDR3 spells CASSWGLAEDTQYF. The CDR3 region has the DNA TGCGCCAGCAGCTGGGGACTAGCGGAAGATACGCAGTATTTT. V usage is TRBV5-1 and J usage is TRBJ2-3, with 11 bases fitting TRBD2. Trimming at V came to 3 bases and at J to 5 bases, leaving 2 bases not matched to a gene. The CDR3 length is 14 residues. Germline values: CDR1 SGHRS, CDR2 YFSETQ. Complete variable domain (other parts from reference TRBV5-1 and TRBJ2-3): KAGVTQTPRYLIKTRGQQVTLSCSPISGHRSVSWYQQTPGQGLQFLFEYFSETQRNKGNFPGRFSGRQFSNSRSEMNVSTLELGDSALYLCASSWGLAEDTQYFGPGTRLTVL.

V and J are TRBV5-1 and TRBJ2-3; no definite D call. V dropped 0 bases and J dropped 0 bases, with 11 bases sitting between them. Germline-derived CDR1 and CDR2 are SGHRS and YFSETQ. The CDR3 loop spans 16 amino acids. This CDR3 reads CASSLDVGSSTDTQYF. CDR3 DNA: TGCGCCAGCAGCTTGGACGTTGGCTCAAGCACAGATACGCAGTATTTT. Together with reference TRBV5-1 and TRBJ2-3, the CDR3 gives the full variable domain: KAGVTQTPRYLIKTRGQQVTLSCSPISGHRSVSWYQQTPGQGLQFLFEYFSETQRNKGNFPGRFSGRQFSNSRSEMNVSTLELGDSALYLCASSLDVGSSTDTQYFGPGTRLTVL.

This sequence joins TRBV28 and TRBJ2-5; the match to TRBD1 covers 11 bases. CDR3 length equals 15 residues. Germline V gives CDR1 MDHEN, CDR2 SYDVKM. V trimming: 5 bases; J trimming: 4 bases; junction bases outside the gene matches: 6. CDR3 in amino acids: CASSPTGTGGETQYF. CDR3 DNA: TGTGCCAGCAGTCCAACCGGGACAGGGGGAGAGACCCAGTACTTC. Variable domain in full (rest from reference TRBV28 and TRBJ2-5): DVKVTQSSRYLVKRTGEKVFLECVQDMDHENMFWYRQDPGLGLRLIYFSYDVKMKEKGDIPEGYSVSREKKERFSLILESASTNQTSMYLCASSPTGTGGETQYFGPGTRLLVL.

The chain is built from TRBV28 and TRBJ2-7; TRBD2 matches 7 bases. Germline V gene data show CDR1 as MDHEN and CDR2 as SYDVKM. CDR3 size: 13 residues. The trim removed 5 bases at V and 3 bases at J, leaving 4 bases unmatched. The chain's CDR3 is CASSPGLLYEQYF. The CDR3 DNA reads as TGTGCCAGCAGTCCGGGACTACTCTACGAGCAGTACTTC. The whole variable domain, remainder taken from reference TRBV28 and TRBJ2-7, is DVKVTQSSRYLVKRTGEKVFLECVQDMDHENMFWYRQDPGLGLRLIYFSYDVKMKEKGDIPEGYSVSREKKERFSLILESASTNQTSMYLCASSPGLLYEQYFGPGTRLTVT.

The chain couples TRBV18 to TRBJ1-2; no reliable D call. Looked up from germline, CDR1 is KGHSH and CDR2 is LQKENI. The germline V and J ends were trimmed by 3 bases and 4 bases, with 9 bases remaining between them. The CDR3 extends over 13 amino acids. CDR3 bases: TGTGCCAGCTCACCGGCCAGTATCTATGGCTACACCTTC. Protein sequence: CASSPASIYGYTF.

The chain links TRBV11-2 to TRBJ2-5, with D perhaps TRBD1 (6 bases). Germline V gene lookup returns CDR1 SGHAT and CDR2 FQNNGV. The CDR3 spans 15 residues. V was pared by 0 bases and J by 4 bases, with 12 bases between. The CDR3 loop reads CASSLDRDTRETQYF. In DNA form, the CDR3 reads TGTGCCAGCAGCTTAGACAGGGACACAAGAGAGACCCAGTACTTC.

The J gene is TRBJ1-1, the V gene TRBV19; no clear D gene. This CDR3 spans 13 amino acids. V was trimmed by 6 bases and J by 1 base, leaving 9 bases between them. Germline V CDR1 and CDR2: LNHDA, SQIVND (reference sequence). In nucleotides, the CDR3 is TGTGCCAGTAGGGTCTCGGGGAACACTGAAGCTTTCTTT. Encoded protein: CASRVSGNTEAFF. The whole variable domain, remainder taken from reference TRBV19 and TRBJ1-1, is DGGITQSPKYLFRKEGQNVTLSCEQNLNHDAMYWYRQDPGQGLRLIYYSQIVNDFQKGDIAEGYSVSREKKESFPLTVTSAQKNPTAFYLCASRVSGNTEAFFGQGTRLTVV.

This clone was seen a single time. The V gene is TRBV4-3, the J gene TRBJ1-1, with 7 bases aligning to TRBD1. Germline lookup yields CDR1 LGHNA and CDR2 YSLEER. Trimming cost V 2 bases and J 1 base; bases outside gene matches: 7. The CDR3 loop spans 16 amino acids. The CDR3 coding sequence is TGCGCCAGCAGCCAAACTCAGGGACAGAAGAACACTGAAGCTTTCTTT. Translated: CASSQTQGQKNTEAFF.

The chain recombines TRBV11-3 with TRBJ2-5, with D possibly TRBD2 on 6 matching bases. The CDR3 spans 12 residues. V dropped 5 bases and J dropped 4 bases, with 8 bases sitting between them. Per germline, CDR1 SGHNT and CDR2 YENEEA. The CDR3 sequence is CASSGGGETQYF. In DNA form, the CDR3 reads TGTGCCAGCAGCGGGGGAGGAGAGACCCAGTACTTC.

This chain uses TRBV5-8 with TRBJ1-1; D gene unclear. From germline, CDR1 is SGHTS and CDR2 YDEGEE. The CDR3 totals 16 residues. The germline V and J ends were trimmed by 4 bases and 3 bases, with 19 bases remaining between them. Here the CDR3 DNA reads TGTGCCAGCAGCCCTCGTGGAGGTCTTGGGTACACTGAAGCTTTCTTT. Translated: CASSPRGGLGYTEAFF.

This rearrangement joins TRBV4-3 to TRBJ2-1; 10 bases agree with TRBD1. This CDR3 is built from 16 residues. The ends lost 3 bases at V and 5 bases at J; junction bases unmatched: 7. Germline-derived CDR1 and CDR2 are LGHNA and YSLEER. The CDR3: CASSHRQGAWDNEQFF. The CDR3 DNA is TGCGCCAGCAGCCACCGACAGGGGGCTTGGGACAATGAGCAGTTCTTC.